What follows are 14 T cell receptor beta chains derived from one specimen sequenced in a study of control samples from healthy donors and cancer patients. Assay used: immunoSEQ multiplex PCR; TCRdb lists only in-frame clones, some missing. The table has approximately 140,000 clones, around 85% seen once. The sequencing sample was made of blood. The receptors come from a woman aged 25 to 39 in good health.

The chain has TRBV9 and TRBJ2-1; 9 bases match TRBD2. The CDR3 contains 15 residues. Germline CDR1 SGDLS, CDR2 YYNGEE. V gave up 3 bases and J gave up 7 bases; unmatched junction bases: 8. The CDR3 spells CASSEDSGSRNEQFF. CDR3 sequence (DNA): TGTGCCAGCAGCGAGGATAGCGGGAGTAGAAATGAGCAGTTCTTC.

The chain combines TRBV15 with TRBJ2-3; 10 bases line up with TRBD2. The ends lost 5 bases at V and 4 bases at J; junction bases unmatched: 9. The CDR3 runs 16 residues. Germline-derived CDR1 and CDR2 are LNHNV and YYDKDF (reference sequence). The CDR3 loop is CATSWSSGRGADTQYF. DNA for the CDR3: TGTGCCACCAGCTGGTCTAGCGGGAGAGGGGCAGATACGCAGTATTTT.

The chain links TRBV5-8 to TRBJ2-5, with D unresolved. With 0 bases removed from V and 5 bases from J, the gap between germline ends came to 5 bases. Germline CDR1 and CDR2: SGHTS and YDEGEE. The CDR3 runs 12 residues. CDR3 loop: CASSLDWETQYF. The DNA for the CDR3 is TGTGCCAGCAGCTTGGATTGGGAGACCCAGTACTTC. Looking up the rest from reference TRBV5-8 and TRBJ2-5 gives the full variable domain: EAGVTQSPTHLIKTRGQQATLRCSPISGHTSVYWYQQALGLGLQFLLWYDEGEERNRGNFPPRFSGRQFPNYSSELNVNALELEDSALYLCASSLDWETQYFGPGTRLLVL.

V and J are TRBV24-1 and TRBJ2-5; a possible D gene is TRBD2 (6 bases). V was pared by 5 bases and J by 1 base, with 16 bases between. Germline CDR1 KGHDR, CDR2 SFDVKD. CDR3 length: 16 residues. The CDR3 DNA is TGTGCCACCAGTGCCCCGGGTCGGGGGACCCAAGAGACCCAGTACTTC. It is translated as CATSAPGRGTQETQYF.

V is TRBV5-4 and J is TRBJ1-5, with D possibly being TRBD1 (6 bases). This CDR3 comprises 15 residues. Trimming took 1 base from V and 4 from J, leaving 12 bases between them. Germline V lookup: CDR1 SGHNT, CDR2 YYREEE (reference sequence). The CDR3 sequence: CASSLWGAGNQPQHF. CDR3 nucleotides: TGTGCCAGCAGCTTGTGGGGGGCCGGTAATCAGCCCCAGCATTTT.

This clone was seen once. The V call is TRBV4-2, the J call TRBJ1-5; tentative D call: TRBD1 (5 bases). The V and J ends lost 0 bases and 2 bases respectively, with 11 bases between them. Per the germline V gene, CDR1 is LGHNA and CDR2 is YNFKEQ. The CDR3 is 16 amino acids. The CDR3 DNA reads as TGTGCCAGCAGCCAAGATCAGGGTGGTGGCAATCAGCCCCAGCATTTT. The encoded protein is CASSQDQGGGNQPQHF.

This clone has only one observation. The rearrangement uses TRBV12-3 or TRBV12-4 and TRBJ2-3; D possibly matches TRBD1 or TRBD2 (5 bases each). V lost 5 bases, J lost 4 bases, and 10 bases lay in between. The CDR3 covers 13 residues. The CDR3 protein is CASSRGRADTQYF. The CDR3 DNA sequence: TGTGCCAGCAGTCGGGGACGTGCAGATACGCAGTATTTT.

The DNA of the CDR3 is TGTGCCAGCAGCCAACGGGACAGGAGTTCCTACGAGCAGTACTTC. As protein: CASSQRDRSSYEQYF. This chain links TRBV3-1 (or the pseudogene TRBV3-2) with TRBJ2-7, with 8 bases that match TRBD1. The CDR3 totals 15 residues. Unmatched junction bases numbered 4, after V lost 2 bases and J lost 1 base. In germline, CDR1 is LGHDT, CDR2 YNNKEL (reference sequence).

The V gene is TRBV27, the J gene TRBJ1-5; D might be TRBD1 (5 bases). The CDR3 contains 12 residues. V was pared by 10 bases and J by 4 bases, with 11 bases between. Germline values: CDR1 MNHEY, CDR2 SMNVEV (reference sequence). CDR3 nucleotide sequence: TGTGCCACCGCCACAGGAAATCAGCCCCAGCATTTT. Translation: CATATGNQPQHF.

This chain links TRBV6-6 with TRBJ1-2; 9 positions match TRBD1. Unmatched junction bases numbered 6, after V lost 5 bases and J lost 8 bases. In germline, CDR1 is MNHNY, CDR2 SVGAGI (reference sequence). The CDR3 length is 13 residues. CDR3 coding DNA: TGTGCCAGCAGTGGGACAGGGAAGTTCGGCTACACCTTC. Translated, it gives CASSGTGKFGYTF.

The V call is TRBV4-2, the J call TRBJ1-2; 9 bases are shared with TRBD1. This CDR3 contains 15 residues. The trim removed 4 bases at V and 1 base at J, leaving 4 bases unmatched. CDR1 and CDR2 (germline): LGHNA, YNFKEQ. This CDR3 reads CASSLRDRDNYGYTF. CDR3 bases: TGTGCCAGCAGCCTGAGGGACAGGGATAACTATGGCTACACCTTC.

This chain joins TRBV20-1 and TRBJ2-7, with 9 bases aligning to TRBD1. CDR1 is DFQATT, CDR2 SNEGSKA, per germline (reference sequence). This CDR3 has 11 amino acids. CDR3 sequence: CRRDRAYEQYF. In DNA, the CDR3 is TGCAGGCGGGACAGGGCCTACGAGCAGTACTTC.

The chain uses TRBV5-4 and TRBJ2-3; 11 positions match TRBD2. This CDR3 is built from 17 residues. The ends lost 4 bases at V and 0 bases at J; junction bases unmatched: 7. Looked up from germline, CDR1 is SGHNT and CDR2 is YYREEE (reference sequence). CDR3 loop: CASSRGTSGGSTDTQYF. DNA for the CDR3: TGTGCCAGCAGCAGAGGGACTAGCGGAGGTAGCACAGATACGCAGTATTTT.

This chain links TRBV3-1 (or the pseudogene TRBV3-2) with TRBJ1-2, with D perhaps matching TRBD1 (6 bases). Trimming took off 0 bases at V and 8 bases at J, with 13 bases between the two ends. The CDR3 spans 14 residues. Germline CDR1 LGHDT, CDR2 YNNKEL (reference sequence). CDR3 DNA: TGTGCCAGCAGCCAAGATGTCACCAGGGGAGGCTACACCTTC. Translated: CASSQDVTRGGYTF.